Listed below are T cell receptor beta chains from one sample, sequenced in a study of T cells in Graves' hyperthyroidism and ophthalmopathy. One entry per CDR3 protein results from TCRdb running MiXCR on the multiplex PCR reads. The sample has about 300,000 distinct CDR3 sequences, roughly 13% seen once. The sequenced sample was blood. The source of these receptors is a middle-aged woman with Graves' hyperthyroidism. CDR3s include the opening cysteine and the closing phenylalanine or tryptophan. The D gene is left open where the match is weak. The listing skips clone size in some rows; elsewhere it reads once, few, many or a size class.

CDR3 DNA	CDR3 protein	D gene	V gene	J gene	clone size
TGTGCCAGCAGGACGCGGGAGGGGGCGGACACCGGGGAGCTGTTTTTT	CASRTREGADTGELFF	TRBD2	TRBV11-2	TRBJ2-2	many
TGTGCCAGCAGCTTAGCACAGGGAGGAGAGACCCAGTACTTC	CASSLAQGGETQYF	-	TRBV7-9	TRBJ2-5	many
TGTGCCAGCGTGGGGGGCGCCGACTATGGCTACACCTTC	CASVGGADYGYTF	-	TRBV6-1	TRBJ1-2	many
TGCAGTGCCGGGGGACTAGATAGGTACATTCAGTACTTC	CSAGGLDRYIQYF	TRBD2	TRBV20-1	TRBJ2-4	-
TGTGCCAGCAGTAACGGAGGGTTAGGAGGTACGCAGTATTTT	CASSNGGLGGTQYF	-	TRBV6-1	TRBJ2-3	few
TGTGCCAGCAGCGCGGGACTAGCGGACTCCTACGAGCAGTACTTC	CASSAGLADSYEQYF	TRBD2	TRBV7-9	TRBJ2-7	many
TGCAGCGTCCGAGGACAGGGTCTCTATGGCTACACCTTC	CSVRGQGLYGYTF	TRBD1	TRBV29-1	TRBJ1-2	many
TGCGCCAGCAGCCCCCTCCGGCGTGACACCATATATTTT	CASSPLRRDTIYF	-	TRBV4-1	TRBJ1-3	few
TGTGCCAGCAGTGGGACAGGGGGCGTTCAGTACTTC	CASSGTGGVQYF	TRBD1	TRBV6-1	TRBJ2-4	few
TGTGCCTGGAGATACAGCGGGAGGGCCGGCGAGCAGTTCTTC	CAWRYSGRAGEQFF	TRBD2	TRBV30	TRBJ2-1	many
TGTGCCAGCAGCTTACAACAGGGGTTGCAAGCTTTCTTT	CASSLQQGLQAFF	TRBD1	TRBV11-3	TRBJ1-1	many
TGTGCCAGCAAGGAGGGGGCGATAGACTATGGCTACACCTTC	CASKEGAIDYGYTF	TRBD1	TRBV2	TRBJ1-2	many
TGTGCCATCAGTGAGTCGTTTTCGGGGGACGAAGCTTTCTTT	CAISESFSGDEAFF	-	TRBV10-3	TRBJ1-1	many
TGTGCCAGCAGTTACTATGCGGGAGTGGTCGCAGATACGCAGTATTTT	CASSYYAGVVADTQYF	TRBD2	TRBV6-2/TRBV6-3	TRBJ2-3	-
TGTGCCAGCAGCCCACCCTCTAATCCTGAGCAGTTCTTC	CASSPPSNPEQFF	-	TRBV7-3	TRBJ2-1	-
TGTGCCAGCAGGGGCGGCAGCGTTGGAGAGACCCAGTACTTC	CASRGGSVGETQYF	-	TRBV2	TRBJ2-5	many
TGTGCCAGCACTCCCGGGACAGGGCACGAAAAACTGTTTTTT	CASTPGTGHEKLFF	TRBD1	TRBV28	TRBJ1-4	many
TGTGCCAGCAGCCCGGTCATGCAGGGAGGGAATGAAAAACTGTTTTTT	CASSPVMQGGNEKLFF	-	TRBV11-2	TRBJ1-4	many
TGTGCCAGCAGCTGGCTAGCGGGAGGAAGGACCGGGGAGCTGTTTTTT	CASSWLAGGRTGELFF	TRBD2	TRBV11-3	TRBJ2-2	-
TGTGCCACCGAGGGACTAGCGGGTAACACCGGGGAGCTGTTTTTT	CATEGLAGNTGELFF	TRBD2	TRBV10-3	TRBJ2-2	few
TGTGCCACCAGGGAGCGTTACAATGAGCAGTTCTTC	CATRERYNEQFF	-	TRBV15	TRBJ2-1	many
TGTGCCAGCACCCTCTCAGGGGACCAAGAGACCCAGTACTTC	CASTLSGDQETQYF	-	TRBV7-9	TRBJ2-5	few
TGTGCCACCAGTGATTTGAGCGGGAGGGCCGTGGGAGAGCAGTTCTTC	CATSDLSGRAVGEQFF	TRBD2	TRBV24-1	TRBJ2-1	many
TGCGCCAGCAGCCCGGACCCAAGCTCTGGAAACACCATATATTTT	CASSPDPSSGNTIYF	-	TRBV2	TRBJ1-3	-
TGTGCCAGCAGCGACCCGGGACTAGTTGTCGAGACCCAGTACTTC	CASSDPGLVVETQYF	TRBD2	TRBV5-8	TRBJ2-5	many
TGCAGTCCCACTTGGGCGGATGAGCAGTTCTTC	CSPTWADEQFF	-	TRBV29-1	TRBJ2-1	many
TGTGCCAGCAGAAAGACAGGGGCTGGTGAAGCTTTCTTT	CASRKTGAGEAFF	TRBD1	TRBV2	TRBJ1-1	many
TGTGCCAGCAGTGATGGCGAAGGCTACACCTTC	CASSDGEGYTF	-	TRBV2	TRBJ1-2	many
TGTGCCAGCAGTGTCCTTACCCCGAAGGTTATCACAGATACGCAGTATTTT	CASSVLTPKVITDTQYF	-	TRBV28	TRBJ2-3	-
TGTGCCAGCAGTTTACCGGGGTATAATTCACCCCTCCACTTT	CASSLPGYNSPLHF	-	TRBV12-3/TRBV12-4	TRBJ1-6	many
TGTGCCATCAGTGGGGGACCGGGAATCGGGGAAAAACTGTTTTTT	CAISGGPGIGEKLFF	-	TRBV10-3	TRBJ1-4	many
TGTGCCAGCAGTAGTACGAGGGCCCCAGAACTATATGGCTACACCTTC	CASSSTRAPELYGYTF	-	TRBV27	TRBJ1-2	many
TGCGCCAGCAGCGCACCTAGCGACTATACGCAGTATTTT	CASSAPSDYTQYF	-	TRBV4-1	TRBJ2-3	many
TGTGCCAGCAGCCAAGAGGCGGGAGGAGGAGATACGCAGTATTTT	CASSQEAGGGDTQYF	TRBD2	TRBV3-1	TRBJ2-3	many
TGTGCCAGCAGTTTAGGCGGACAGGGGGCAGTGGGAAACATTCAGTACTTC	CASSLGGQGAVGNIQYF	TRBD1	TRBV12-3/TRBV12-4	TRBJ2-4	many
TGTGCCAGCAGTTCAGCGGGAGCTTACAATGAGCAGTTCTTC	CASSSAGAYNEQFF	TRBD2	TRBV27	TRBJ2-1	once
TGCAGTGCTTTTGAGGGACTAGCGGGAGGACAAGAGACCCAGTACTTC	CSAFEGLAGGQETQYF	TRBD2	TRBV20-1	TRBJ2-5	many
TGCAGTGCCAAAGGGATCGGGGACAATCAGCCCCAGCATTTT	CSAKGIGDNQPQHF	-	TRBV20-1	TRBJ1-5	many
TGTGCCAGCACCGCACAGGGTGACTATGGCTACACCTTC	CASTAQGDYGYTF	-	TRBV2	TRBJ1-2	many
TGCGCCAGCAGCTCGGGACAGGGGGGGAATGAGCAGTTCTTC	CASSSGQGGNEQFF	TRBD1	TRBV5-1	TRBJ2-1	-
TGCAGTGCTGGTGCACCTTCGGAGCCCCAGCATTTT	CSAGAPSEPQHF	-	TRBV20-1	TRBJ1-5	many
TGCAGTGCAAACCGCCAGGGTAGCTTCCAAGAGACCCAGTACTTC	CSANRQGSFQETQYF	-	TRBV20-1	TRBJ2-5	-
TGTGCCAGCAGTTTATCGGAGGGGGCTAATCAGTACTTC	CASSLSEGANQYF	-	TRBV12-3/TRBV12-4	TRBJ2-5	-
TGTGCCAGCAGCTTAGCGGGAGGAGGAAGGGAGCAGTTCTTC	CASSLAGGGREQFF	TRBD2	TRBV7-3	TRBJ2-1	-
TGCGCCAGCAGCCTTGGGAGGGACGGATCTGGAAACACCATATATTTT	CASSLGRDGSGNTIYF	-	TRBV5-1	TRBJ1-3	many
TGTGCCAACAGTGAATGGACAGGGGATGGTAACTATGGCTACACCTTC	CANSEWTGDGNYGYTF	TRBD1	TRBV6-1	TRBJ1-2	many
TGTGCCATCAGTGATGGACTAGGGAATGAGCAGTTCTTC	CAISDGLGNEQFF	TRBD2	TRBV10-3	TRBJ2-1	-
TGTGCCAGCAGCTTACTAGCGGGAGCAAATGAGCAGTTCTTC	CASSLLAGANEQFF	TRBD2	TRBV11-3	TRBJ2-1	many
TGTGCCAGCAGACCCAGCGGGAGGTCCTACGAGCAGTACTTC	CASRPSGRSYEQYF	TRBD2	TRBV6-2/TRBV6-3	TRBJ2-7	many
TGTGCCGGGGGGACCGGGGAGCTGTTTTTT	CAGGTGELFF	-	TRBV6-2/TRBV6-3	TRBJ2-2	many
TGTGCCAGCAGTTCGTCATTCGTCCTCTATGGCTACACCTTC	CASSSSFVLYGYTF	-	TRBV12-3/TRBV12-4	TRBJ1-2	many
TGTGCCACCAGCAGAGATAGGGGGAGAGAAGAGACCCAGTACTTC	CATSRDRGREETQYF	-	TRBV15	TRBJ2-5	many
TGTGCCAGCAGTTTTGAGGGGAATGAGCAGTTCTTC	CASSFEGNEQFF	-	TRBV27	TRBJ2-1	many
TGCAGTGCAAGAAGTGGTTATCAGCCCCAGCATTTT	CSARSGYQPQHF	-	TRBV20-1	TRBJ1-5	many
TGTGCCAGCAGTTTTACAGACAACTATGGCTACACCTTC	CASSFTDNYGYTF	-	TRBV12-3/TRBV12-4	TRBJ1-2	few